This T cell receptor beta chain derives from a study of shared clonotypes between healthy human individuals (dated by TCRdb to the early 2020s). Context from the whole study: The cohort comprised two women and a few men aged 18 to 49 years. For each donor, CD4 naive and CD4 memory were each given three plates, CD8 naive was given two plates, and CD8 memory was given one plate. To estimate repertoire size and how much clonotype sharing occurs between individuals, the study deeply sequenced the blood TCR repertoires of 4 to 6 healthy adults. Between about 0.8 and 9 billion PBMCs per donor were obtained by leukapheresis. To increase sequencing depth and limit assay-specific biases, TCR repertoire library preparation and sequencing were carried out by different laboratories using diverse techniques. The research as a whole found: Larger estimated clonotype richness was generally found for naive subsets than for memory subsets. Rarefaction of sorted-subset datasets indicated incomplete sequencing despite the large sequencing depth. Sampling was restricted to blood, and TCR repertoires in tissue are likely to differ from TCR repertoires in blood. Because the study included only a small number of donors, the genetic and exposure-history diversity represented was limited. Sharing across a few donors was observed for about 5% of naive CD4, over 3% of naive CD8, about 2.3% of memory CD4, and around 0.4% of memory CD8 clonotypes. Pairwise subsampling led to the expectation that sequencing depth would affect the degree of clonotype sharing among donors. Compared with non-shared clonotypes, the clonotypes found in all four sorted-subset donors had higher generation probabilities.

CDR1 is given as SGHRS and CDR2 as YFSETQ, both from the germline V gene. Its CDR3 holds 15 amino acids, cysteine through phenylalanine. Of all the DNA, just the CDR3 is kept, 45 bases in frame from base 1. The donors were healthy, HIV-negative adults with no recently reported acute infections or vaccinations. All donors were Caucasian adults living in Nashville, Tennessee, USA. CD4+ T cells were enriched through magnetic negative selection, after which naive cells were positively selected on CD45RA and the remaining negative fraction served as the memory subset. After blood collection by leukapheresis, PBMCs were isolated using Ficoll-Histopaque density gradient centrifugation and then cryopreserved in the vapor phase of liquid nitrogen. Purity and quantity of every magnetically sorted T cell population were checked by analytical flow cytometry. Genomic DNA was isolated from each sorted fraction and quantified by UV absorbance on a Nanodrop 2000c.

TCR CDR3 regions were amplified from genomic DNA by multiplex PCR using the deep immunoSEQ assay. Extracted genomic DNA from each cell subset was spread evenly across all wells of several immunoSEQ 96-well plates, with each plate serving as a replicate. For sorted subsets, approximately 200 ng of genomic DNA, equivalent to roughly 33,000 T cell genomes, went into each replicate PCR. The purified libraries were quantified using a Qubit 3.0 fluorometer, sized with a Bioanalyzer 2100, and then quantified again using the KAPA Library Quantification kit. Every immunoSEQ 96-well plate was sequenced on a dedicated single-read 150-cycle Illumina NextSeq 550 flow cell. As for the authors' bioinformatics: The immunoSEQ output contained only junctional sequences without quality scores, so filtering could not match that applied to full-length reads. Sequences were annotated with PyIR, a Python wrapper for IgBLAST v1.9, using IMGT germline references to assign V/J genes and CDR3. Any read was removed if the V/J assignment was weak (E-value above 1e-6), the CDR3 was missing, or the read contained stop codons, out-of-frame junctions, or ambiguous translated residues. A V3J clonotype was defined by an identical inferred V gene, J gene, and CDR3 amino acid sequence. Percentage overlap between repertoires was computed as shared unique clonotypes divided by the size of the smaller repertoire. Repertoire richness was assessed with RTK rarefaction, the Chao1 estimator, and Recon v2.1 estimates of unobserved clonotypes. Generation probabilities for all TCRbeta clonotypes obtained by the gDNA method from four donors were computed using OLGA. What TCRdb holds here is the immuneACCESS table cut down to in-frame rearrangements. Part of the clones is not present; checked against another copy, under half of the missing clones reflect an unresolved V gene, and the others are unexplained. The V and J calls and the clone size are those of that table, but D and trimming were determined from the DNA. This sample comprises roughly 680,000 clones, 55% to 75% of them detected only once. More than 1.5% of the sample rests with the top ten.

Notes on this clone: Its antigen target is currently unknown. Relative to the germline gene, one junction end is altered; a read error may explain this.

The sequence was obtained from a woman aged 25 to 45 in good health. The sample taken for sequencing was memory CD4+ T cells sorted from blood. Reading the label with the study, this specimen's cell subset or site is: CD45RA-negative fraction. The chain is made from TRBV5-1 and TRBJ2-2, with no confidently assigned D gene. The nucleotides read TGCGCCAGCAGCTTTCGGGCCCTGAACCCCGGGGAGCTGTTTTTT. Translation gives CASSFRALNPGELFF. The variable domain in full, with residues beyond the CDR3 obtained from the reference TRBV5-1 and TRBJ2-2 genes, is KAGVTQTPRYLIKTRGQQVTLSCSPISGHRSVSWYQQTPGQGLQFLFEYFSETQRNKGNFPGRFSGRQFSNSRSEMNVSTLELGDSALYLCASSFRALNPGELFFGEGSRLTVL.